The 20 T cell receptor beta chains listed next were all sequenced from one sample in a study of siplizumab effects on memory and regulatory T cells. Data came from immunoSEQ multiplex PCR; TCRdb stores just in-frame clones and leaves some out. The sample contains 75,000 to 100,000 clones, nearly 95% of which appear only once. Specimen: non-Treg CD4+ T cells sorted from blood. These receptors were taken from a human donor in good health.

The J gene is TRBJ2-3, the V gene TRBV15; TRBD1 matches at 11 bases. V was pared by 5 bases and J by 4 bases, with 2 bases of the junction left unmatched. Germline CDR1 is LNHNV and CDR2 is YYDKDF (reference sequence). CDR3 length: 14 amino acids. The CDR3 nucleotides read TGTGCCACCAGCTGGGGACAGGGGGCAGATACGCAGTATTTT. This encodes CATSWGQGADTQYF.

The DNA of the CDR3 is TGTGCCTGGGGACCTGGGGGCGGGAGGTTCCACGAGCAGTACTTC. This sequence encodes CAWGPGGGRFHEQYF. The chain joins TRBV30 to TRBJ2-7; 8 bases match TRBD2. Looked up from germline, CDR1 is GTSNPN and CDR2 is SVGIG (reference sequence). The J segment lost 5 bases and the V segment lost 5 bases, leaving 14 bases of the junction unmatched. The CDR3 sequence is 15 residues long.

The rearrangement links TRBV18 to TRBJ2-5, with 10 bases matching TRBD2. Germline CDR1 is KGHSH and CDR2 is LQKENI. This CDR3 region has 14 residues. The V segment lost 8 bases and the J segment 2 bases; nucleotides outside the gene matches: 5. In nucleotides, the CDR3 is TGTGCCAGCAGGCCAGCGGGAGGGCAAGAGACCCAGTACTTC. Protein sequence: CASRPAGGQETQYF.

The chain carries TRBV9 and TRBJ2-7; the match to TRBD2 covers 7 bases. Unmatched junction bases numbered 11, after V lost 3 bases and J lost 5 bases. The CDR3 covers 15 residues. Per the germline V gene, CDR1 is SGDLS and CDR2 is YYNGEE. As DNA, the CDR3 is TGTGCCAGCAGCGAGGGAGGACTAGTGATCCACGAGCAGTACTTC. It is translated as CASSEGGLVIHEQYF.

V usage is TRBV19 and J usage is TRBJ2-3, with D possibly TRBD1 on 5 matching bases. Germline loops: CDR1 LNHDA, CDR2 SQIVND (reference sequence). Trimming removed 5 bases from V and 0 bases from J, with 15 bases in between. The CDR3 covers 16 residues. The CDR3 DNA reads TGTGCCAGTAGTGAAACAGGAGCCCCTAGCACAGATACGCAGTATTTT. Translating gives CASSETGAPSTDTQYF.

This sequence joins TRBV19 and TRBJ1-1; possible D gene TRBD1, 5 bases. V lost 5 bases, J lost 7 bases, and 17 bases lay in between. CDR1 and CDR2 (germline): LNHDA, SQIVND (reference sequence). This CDR3 has 14 residues. CDR3 residues: CASSDRPREGEAFF. CDR3 sequence (DNA): TGTGCCAGTAGTGACCGCCCCAGGGAGGGTGAAGCTTTCTTT.

With regard to this clone: The same CDR3 can be traced to other DNA sequences in this sample. V is TRBV4-1 and J is TRBJ1-2, with D hard to call. Trimming took 1 base from V and 4 from J, leaving 10 bases between them. The CDR3 totals 14 residues. Germline lookup yields CDR1 MGHRA and CDR2 YSYEKL. CDR3 sequence (DNA): TGCGCCAGCAGCCAAGGTCCCGTGACCTATGGCTACACCTTC. Protein sequence: CASSQGPVTYGYTF.

This CDR3 is CSVRWVPRDGEQYF. The CDR3, as DNA: TGCAGCGTCCGGTGGGTCCCGCGGGACGGCGAGCAGTACTTC. This chain uses TRBV29-1 with TRBJ2-7; D perhaps matches TRBD2 (6 bases). The V gene's germline CDR1 is SQVTM and CDR2 ANQGSEA. CDR3 length: 14 residues. V gave up 6 bases and J gave up 6 bases, with 21 bases separating them.

This rearrangement joins TRBV30 to TRBJ2-3; D uncertain. Germline CDR1 reads GTSNPN; CDR2 reads SVGIG (reference sequence). V was shortened by 5 bases and J by 4 bases, with 13 bases between the two germline ends. The CDR3 extends over 13 amino acids. As DNA, the CDR3 is TGTGCCTGGGGTCCCCGGAATCCAGATACGCAGTATTTT. It yields the protein CAWGPRNPDTQYF. The entire variable domain, with the rest obtained from reference TRBV30 and TRBJ2-3, is as follows: SQTIHQWPATLVQPVGSPLSLECTVEGTSNPNLYWYRQAAGRGLQLLFYSVGIGQISSEVPQNLSASRPQDRQFILSSKKLLLSDSGFYLCAWGPRNPDTQYFGPGTRLTVL.

The chain is built from TRBV15 and TRBJ1-5, with no clear D. The CDR3 sequence is 16 residues long. Looked up from germline, CDR1 is LNHNV and CDR2 is YYDKDF (reference sequence). The V gene lost 3 bases and the J gene lost 2 bases, with 14 bases spanning the gap. The CDR3 region is CATSRVAGVGNQPQHF. The CDR3 nucleotides read TGTGCCACCAGCAGGGTCGCCGGGGTTGGCAATCAGCCCCAGCATTTT.

The CDR3 region has the DNA TGTGCCAGCAGCAAACCTCTCCCGACTAGCGGGGGGGGCAATGAGCAGTTCTTC. It encodes CASSKPLPTSGGGNEQFF. This chain joins TRBV21-1 and TRBJ2-1; the D call in the table, TRBD2, was not verified against the DNA. TRBV21-1 is reported as a pseudogene. CDR3 length: 18 residues.

Only one count was recorded for this clone. The chain is built from TRBV19 and TRBJ2-1; 10 nucleotides match TRBD2. V lost 4 bases, J lost 7 bases, and 7 bases stayed unmatched. Germline CDR1 is LNHDA and CDR2 is SQIVND (reference sequence). The CDR3 sequence is 15 residues long. The CDR3 loop is CASSTSGGWGNEQFF. In DNA, the CDR3 is TGTGCCAGTAGTACTAGCGGGGGATGGGGGAATGAGCAGTTCTTC.

V usage is TRBV6-1 and J usage is TRBJ2-5, with TRBD2 matching over 11 bases. Germline V gene lookup returns CDR1 MNHNS and CDR2 SASEGT. There are 18 residues in the CDR3. J lost 1 base, V lost 0 bases, and 7 bases had no gene match. CDR3 DNA sequence: TGTGCCAGCAGTGAAGCGCTAGCGGGGGGCCCCAGCCAAGAGACCCAGTACTTC. Translation gives CASSEALAGGPSQETQYF.

V and J are TRBV10-3 and TRBJ1-1; no reliable D call. Germline lookup yields CDR1 ENHRY and CDR2 SYGVKD. V lost 0 bases and J lost 5, with 13 bases in between. CDR3 size: 15 residues. The CDR3 DNA follows: TGTGCCATCAGTGAGTCGCTGAGGTTATTAACTGAAGCTTTCTTT. Translating it yields CAISESLRLLTEAFF.

The rearrangement joins TRBV6-1 to TRBJ2-1; D unresolved. The CDR3 is 14 amino acids. V was trimmed by 1 base and J by 5 bases, leaving 9 bases between them. Germline V gives CDR1 MNHNS, CDR2 SASEGT. In nucleotides, the CDR3 is TGTGCCAGCAGTGAAGGCCCTACCCACAATGAGCAGTTCTTC. Translation: CASSEGPTHNEQFF.

V is TRBV30 and J is TRBJ1-3, with TRBD1 matching over 10 bases. CDR1 is GTSNPN, CDR2 SVGIG, per germline (reference sequence). With V trimmed by 3 bases and J by 3 bases, 5 bases remained unmatched. The CDR3 spans 15 residues. CDR3 loop: CAWSPGQGSGNTIYF. The CDR3 DNA is TGTGCCTGGAGCCCGGGACAGGGGAGTGGAAACACCATATATTTT.

V gene TRBV19 combines with J gene TRBJ1-1, with 10 bases lining up with TRBD1. Germline V gene sequence: CDR1 LNHDA, CDR2 SQIVND (reference sequence). The junction had 21 bases not matched to a gene; V was cut back by 10 bases and J by 7 bases. The CDR3 totals 17 residues. In DNA, the CDR3 is TGTGCCACTAAACGACAGGGGGCAAGGGGATCGCAGGATGAAGCTTTCTTT. This translates into CATKRQGARGSQDEAFF.

The chain links TRBV27 to TRBJ1-1; 8 bases are a match to TRBD1. Germline-derived CDR1 and CDR2 are MNHEY and SMNVEV (reference sequence). V trimming: 4 bases; J trimming: 4 bases; junction bases outside the gene matches: 2. There are 13 residues in the CDR3. The CDR3 bases are TGTGCCAGCAGTTCCGACAGGGGCACTGAAGCTTTCTTT. Its translation: CASSSDRGTEAFF.

J is TRBJ2-3 and V is TRBV6-1, with 8 bases matching TRBD1. The CDR3 length is 16 residues. The germline CDR1 and CDR2 sequences are MNHNS and SASEGT. The junction had 6 bases not matched to a gene; V was cut back by 4 bases and J by 0 bases. The CDR3 reads CASSGGQGTSTDTQYF. The CDR3 DNA reads TGTGCCAGCAGTGGTGGACAGGGAACTAGCACAGATACGCAGTATTTT.

The chain joins TRBV30 to TRBJ2-1, with unresolved D. Germline V gene lookup returns CDR1 GTSNPN and CDR2 SVGIG (reference sequence). CDR3 length equals 12 residues. The ends were cut back, 4 bases at V and 2 bases at J, with 6 bases in the middle. The CDR3 loop is CAWTPAYNEQFF. The CDR3 DNA reads as TGTGCCTGGACCCCGGCCTACAATGAGCAGTTCTTC.